The 8 T cell receptor beta chains listed next were all sequenced from one sample in a study of PD-L1 blockade in urothelial cancer. TCRdb keeps only in-frame clones here, not all; method: immunoSEQ multiplex PCR. Of 100,000 to 150,000 clones in the sample, approximately 85% are singletons; the top ten hold roughly 2.6%. Time point of the sample: peripheral blood 6 weeks after treatment start. The material was PBMCs, obtained around atezolizumab (anti-PD-L1) treatment. These receptors were taken from a man in his forties or fifties with urothelial cancer.

This clone was detected only a few times. The rearrangement joins TRBV4-1 to TRBJ1-2, with D tentatively TRBD1 (5 bases). With 6 bases removed from V and 3 bases from J, the gap between germline ends came to 17 bases. This CDR3 comprises 15 residues. Germline CDR1 MGHRA, CDR2 YSYEKL. The CDR3 sequence is CASSQTGGGDYGYTF. The CDR3 DNA is TGCGCCAGCAGTCAAACGGGAGGAGGGGACTATGGCTACACCTTC.

The count of this clone is one. The chain has TRBV4-1 and TRBJ2-5; unclear D gene. The DNA end favors TRBJ2-7, so the J call may be wrong. This CDR3 spans 13 amino acids. Per germline, CDR1 MGHRA and CDR2 YSYEKL. The CDR3 bases are TGCGCCAGCAGCCAAGTCGTCTGGGGCGAGCAGTACTTC. This encodes CASSQVVWGEQYF.

This chain uses TRBV30 with TRBJ2-1; the D is unclear. Germline V gives CDR1 GTSNPN, CDR2 SVGIG (reference sequence). The CDR3 consists of 11 residues. Trimming shortened V by 2 bases and J by 6 bases, and 5 bases separated the two germline ends. The chain's CDR3 is CAWSFGNEQFF. The CDR3 nucleotides are TGTGCCTGGAGTTTCGGCAATGAGCAGTTCTTC.

Only a few counts were recorded for this clone. This chain links TRBV27 with TRBJ1-5, with D tentatively TRBD1 (6 bases). Germline loops: CDR1 MNHEY, CDR2 SMNVEV (reference sequence). V was pared by 5 bases and J by 4 bases, with 15 bases between. This CDR3 spans 15 amino acids. The CDR3 bases are TGTGCCAGCAGTATCCGGATGGGGGCAAATCAGCCCCAGCATTTT. This sequence encodes CASSIRMGANQPQHF.

The chain is built from TRBV5-1 and TRBJ2-5; a weak D match, TRBD1 (6 bases). CDR3 length: 13 amino acids. V lost 4 bases, J lost 5 bases, and 12 bases lay in between. Per germline, CDR1 SGHRS and CDR2 YFSETQ. The CDR3 spells CASSAGTKETQYF. The CDR3, as DNA: TGCGCCAGCAGCGCCGGGACAAAGGAGACCCAGTACTTC. The variable domain in full, with the rest retrieved from reference TRBV5-1 and TRBJ2-5, is KAGVTQTPRYLIKTRGQQVTLSCSPISGHRSVSWYQQTPGQGLQFLFEYFSETQRNKGNFPGRFSGRQFSNSRSEMNVSTLELGDSALYLCASSAGTKETQYFGPGTRLLVL.

V is TRBV10-3 and J is TRBJ1-5, with 7 nucleotides matching TRBD1. There are 17 residues in the CDR3. Trimming at V came to 2 bases and at J to 0 bases, leaving 7 bases not matched to a gene. Germline assignment: CDR1 ENHRY and CDR2 SYGVKD. The chain's CDR3 is CAISEGEGGPSNQPQHF. The CDR3 DNA sequence: TGTGCCATCAGTGAGGGAGAAGGGGGCCCTAGCAATCAGCCCCAGCATTTT.

J is TRBJ2-7 and V is TRBV7-9, with a possible D match to TRBD2 (5 bases). The DNA end lines up better with TRBJ2-5; the J call may be wrong. The CDR3 extends over 13 amino acids. In germline, CDR1 is SEHNR, CDR2 FQNEAQ (reference sequence). Here the CDR3 DNA reads TGTGCCAGCAGCTTATGGACTGGAACGACCCAGTACTTC. As protein: CASSLWTGTTQYF.

The chain recombines TRBV19 with TRBJ1-6; D gene ambiguous. The CDR3 covers 12 residues. Germline V gene data show CDR1 as LNHDA and CDR2 as SQIVND (reference sequence). V lost 7 bases and J lost 7, with 8 bases in between. The CDR3, as DNA: TGTGCCAGTAACTGGGCCAATTCACCCCTCCACTTT. Residues: CASNWANSPLHF.